This is a list of T cell receptor beta chains from one sample in a study of breast tumors, draining lymph nodes, adjacent tissues. TCRdb itself ran the multiplex PCR reads through MiXCR, one entry per CDR3 protein. The data contain about 22,000 distinct CDR3 sequences, roughly 40% of them seen just once; the ten biggest clones take up around a quarter. Sequencing used breast tumor tissue. The receptor set was obtained from a female donor with breast cancer. Some clones in this sample may be carry-over from other donors' samples. Each CDR3 is given with its conserved first and last residue. Fields, in order: D gene, J gene, V gene, clone size, CDR3 protein, CDR3 DNA. The D gene is left open where the match is weak. Clone size is given for some rows only: seen once, a few or many times, or a class if the clone is expanded.

TRBD2	TRBJ2-3	TRBV7-9	NA	CASRGGRLAGGLAADTQYF	TGTGCCAGCCGCGGAGGGAGGTTAGCGGGAGGGTTAGCGGCAGATACGCAGTATTTT
NA	TRBJ1-5	TRBV19	many	CASRDRQGRGPNQPQHF	TGTGCCAGTAGAGACCGTCAGGGACGGGGGCCTAATCAGCCCCAGCATTTT
NA	TRBJ2-3	TRBV20-1	many	CSARTTVGFGTDTQYF	TGCAGTGCTAGAACAACGGTGGGTTTCGGCACAGATACGCAGTATTTT
NA	TRBJ2-3	TRBV20-1	NA	CSASYLGRTDTQYF	TGCAGTGCTAGTTATCTGGGGAGGACAGATACGCAGTATTTT
NA	TRBJ2-3	TRBV7-9	medium-sized	CASSLADYTQYF	TGTGCCAGCAGCTTAGCGGACTATACGCAGTATTTT
NA	TRBJ1-6	TRBV7-9	NA	CASSLRGSSYNSPLHF	TGTGCCAGCAGCTTGAGGGGGAGCTCCTATAATTCACCCCTCCACTTT
NA	TRBJ1-6	TRBV11-3	once	CASSLEGQRNSPLHF	TGTGCCAGCAGTTTGGAGGGGCAGAGGAATTCACCCCTCCACTTT
NA	TRBJ1-2	TRBV24-1	many	CATSGPGSVYGYTF	TGTGCCACCAGTGGTCCGGGCTCAGTTTATGGCTACACCTTC
TRBD2	TRBJ2-3	TRBV9	many	CASSVVAGERYTQYF	TGTGCCAGCAGCGTAGTAGCGGGGGAGCGCTATACGCAGTATTTT
TRBD2	TRBJ2-3	TRBV24-1	medium-sized	CATSDTAGLALNTQYF	TGTGCCACCAGTGATACCGCGGGACTAGCGTTAAATACGCAGTATTTT
NA	TRBJ2-7	TRBV4-1	once	CASSQGGQLSEQYF	TGCGCCAGCAGCCAAGGAGGCCAGCTAAGCGAGCAGTACTTC
NA	TRBJ1-5	TRBV6-5	NA	CASSSRLSNQPQHF	TGTGCCAGCAGTTCCAGACTCAGCAATCAGCCCCAGCATTTT
NA	TRBJ1-2	TRBV19	many	CASSVGGGYGYTF	TGTGCCAGTAGTGTAGGGGGTGGCTATGGCTACACCTTC
TRBD1	TRBJ1-4	TRBV18	NA	CASSVRTGEKLFF	TGTGCCAGCTCAGTACGGACAGGTGAAAAACTGTTTTTT
TRBD2	TRBJ2-7	TRBV7-2	medium-sized	CASSQGLVEQYF	TGTGCCAGCAGCCAAGGACTAGTCGAGCAGTACTTC